Sequencing of this T cell receptor (beta chain) was carried out in a study of blood T cell repertoires in COVID-19. Study-wide context: Both acute and convalescent COVID-19 samples were obtained from the United States, Italy and Spain.

Losses at the gene ends were 7 bases for V and 4 bases for J; bases not matched to a gene: 9. The CDR3 runs 15 residues. Germline V lookup: CDR1 KGHDR, CDR2 SFDVKD. Study processing details: Amplification from reference gene primers served as the basis for estimated nucleated cell counts. Produced via immunoSEQ multiplex PCR; TCRdb's table is partial and in-frame only. The DNA was the basis for D and trimming; V, J and clone size are from that table. Of some 250,000 clones listed, around four fifths are singletons. The source of this sequence is a man aged 60 to 75 with acute or convalescent COVID-19. Input material: peripheral blood. This sequence joins TRBV24-1 and TRBJ2-5; TRBD2 matches at 9 bases. The CDR3 coding sequence is TGTGCCACCAGATTTAGCGGGAGAGGGGGAGAGACCCAGTACTTC. It encodes CATRFSGRGGETQYF.